This TCR beta chain was identified during a study of OX40 agonist ivuxolimab in advanced cancers. Overall study context: Patients receiving dose escalation had hepatocellular carcinoma, melanoma, renal cell or head and neck cancer. Under the entry rules, prior anti-PD-1, anti-PD-L1 or anti-CTLA-4 therapy was allowed, and approximately 40% had some.

Study results and caveats: Mean expanded clone counts were higher in CD8+ than CD4+ T cells.

In regard to this clone: What it binds is unknown.

The CDR3 is 17 residues long. Germline V lookup: CDR1 SGHRS, CDR2 YFSETQ. V was clipped by 1 base and J by 6 bases, with 19 bases between them. This table comes from immunoSEQ multiplex PCR, and its TCRdb copy is limited to in-frame clones, with some not included. Here the sample spans more than 95,000 clones, approximately 94% being singletons. This sequence originates from an adult with an advanced solid tumor such as melanoma, head and neck, liver or kidney cancer. The source material was CD4+ or CD8+ T cells sorted from blood, sampled in a trial of the OX40 agonist ivuxolimab. The rearrangement links TRBV5-1 to TRBJ2-2; no firm D call. CDR3 nucleotides: TGCGCCAGCAGCTTGATATACAGAACCATCCAATCCGGGGAGCTGTTTTTT. Translated, it gives CASSLIYRTIQSGELFF.